A single sample is the source of the 16 T cell receptor beta chains below, sequenced in a study of CD8+ T cells in alopecia areata. cDNA serving as the sequencing template came from extracted, reverse transcribed RNA. Sequenced by immunoSEQ multiplex PCR; TCRdb stores in-frame clones only, minus some. The profile shows some 170,000 clones, 67% of them singletons. The source material was CD8+ T cells sorted from blood, sampled at week 0. The origin of the receptors is a human donor with alopecia areata.

The gene calls are TRBV2 and TRBJ2-7; D might be TRBD2 (6 bases). V was cut by 7 bases and J by 2 bases, with 18 bases left in between. The CDR3 loop spans 15 amino acids. Germline CDR1 SNHLY, CDR2 FYNNEI. The CDR3 spells CASKGGAPETYEQYF. CDR3 coding DNA: TGTGCCAGCAAGGGCGGGGCCCCGGAAACCTACGAGCAGTACTTC.

The rearrangement joins TRBV9 to TRBJ2-5; D may be TRBD1 (5 bases). V shed 1 base and J shed 4 bases, with 14 bases lying between them. This CDR3 is 15 amino acids long. The germline V gene encodes CDR1 SGDLS and CDR2 YYNGEE. This chain's CDR3 is CASSVSQGSGETQYF. The CDR3 bases are TGTGCCAGCAGCGTATCTCAGGGTTCGGGAGAGACCCAGTACTTC.

The V and J genes are TRBV14 and TRBJ2-7, with no clear D. Per germline, CDR1 SGHDN and CDR2 FVKESK. V lost 3 bases to trimming and J lost 5 bases, with 8 bases between them. The CDR3 is 12 residues long. CDR3 protein: CASSQEWHEQYF. CDR3 DNA sequence: TGTGCCAGCAGCCAGGAATGGCACGAGCAGTACTTC.

The table lists this clone with a count of one. This chain uses TRBV5-1 with TRBJ1-1, with no clear D. Trimming took 2 bases from V and 5 from J, leaving 16 bases between them. Germline CDR1 and CDR2: SGHRS and YFSETQ. This CDR3 spans 15 amino acids. This CDR3 is CASSFTGRVLTEAFF. The CDR3, as DNA: TGCGCCAGCAGCTTTACCGGGCGGGTGTTGACTGAAGCTTTCTTT.

This chain links TRBV29-1 with TRBJ2-1; D possibly corresponds to TRBD2 (5 bases). Germline lookup yields CDR1 SQVTM and CDR2 ANQGSEA. Between the trimmed V and J ends, which lost 6 bases and 6 bases, there was a span of 9 bases. The CDR3 sequence is 11 residues long. CDR3 amino acids: CSVEGGNEQFF. The CDR3 nucleotides read TGCAGCGTCGAGGGCGGCAATGAGCAGTTCTTC.

The genes are TRBV15 and TRBJ2-4, with unresolved D. The length of the CDR3 is 17 residues. CDR1 LNHNV and CDR2 YYDKDF come from the germline V gene (reference sequence). The ends were cut back, 0 bases at V and 0 bases at J, with 12 bases in the middle. CDR3 DNA sequence: TGTGCCACCAGCAGAGATGAGACGGAACTAGCCAAAAACATTCAGTACTTC. Amino acid sequence: CATSRDETELAKNIQYF.

This rearrangement joins TRBV29-1 to TRBJ2-3; D tentatively reads TRBD1 or TRBD2 (6 bases each). CDR1 is SQVTM and CDR2 is ANQGSEA in the germline V gene. This CDR3 comprises 13 residues. The V gene lost 0 bases and the J gene lost 4 bases, with 8 bases spanning the gap. The CDR3 sequence: CSVEEGGPDTQYF. The CDR3 coding sequence is TGCAGCGTTGAAGAGGGGGGCCCAGATACGCAGTATTTT.

This chain links TRBV29-1 with TRBJ2-1; D might be TRBD1 or TRBD2, each matching 5 bases. Germline CDR1 is SQVTM and CDR2 is ANQGSEA. V dropped 6 bases and J dropped 3 bases, with 27 bases sitting between them. The CDR3 runs to 18 residues. The CDR3 DNA follows: TGCAGCGTAGAGGGGCACCTCAAAGGCCGGAAAAACTACAATGAGCAGTTCTTC. It specifies CSVEGHLKGRKNYNEQFF.

The chain recombines TRBV13 with TRBJ1-6; D ambiguous. The CDR3 consists of 12 residues. Trimming removed 4 bases at V and 9 bases at J, with 7 bases between. Germline V gene lookup returns CDR1 PRHDT and CDR2 FYEKMQ (reference sequence). The CDR3 bases are TGTGCCAGCAGCTCAATAGGTTCACCCCTCCACTTT. It codes for CASSSIGSPLHF.

This clone was counted once. This chain joins TRBV6-5 and TRBJ2-7, with a weak D call TRBD1 (6 bases). The germline V gene has CDR1 MNHEY and CDR2 SVGAGI. The V end was cut by 6 bases, the J end by 1 base, with 10 bases between. This CDR3 is built from 13 residues. Written as DNA, the CDR3 is TGTGCCAGCAGGCGACAGGAATCCTACGAGCAGTACTTC. It is translated as CASRRQESYEQYF.

With regard to this clone: At one end the junction does not follow the germline gene, possibly because of a read error. V usage is TRBV2 and J usage is TRBJ2-4; 9 bases are a match to TRBD2. CDR1 is SNHLY, CDR2 FYNNEI, per germline. The CDR3 has 15 amino acids. In DNA, the CDR3 is TGTGCCAGCATCACCGGCGGGGGGGCCAAGAACATTCAGTACTTC. As protein: CASITGGGAKNIQYF. Variable domain in full (rest from reference TRBV2 and TRBJ2-4): EPEVTQTPSHQVTQMGQEVILRCVPISNHLYFYWYRQILGQKVEFLVSFYNNEISEKSEIFDDQFSVERPDGSNFTLKIRSTKLEDSAMYFCASITGGGAKNIQYFGAGTRLSVL.

This clone occurred a few times. The chain employs TRBV6-1 and TRBJ2-5; 7 positions match TRBD1. Trimming at V came to 10 bases and at J to 4 bases, leaving 6 bases not matched to a gene. The CDR3 runs 12 residues. Germline assignment: CDR1 MNHNS and CDR2 SASEGT. The CDR3 DNA sequence: TGTGCCACCTACACAGGGGCAGAGACCCAGTACTTC. Protein product: CATYTGAETQYF.

J is TRBJ1-2 and V is TRBV30; 7 nucleotides match TRBD1. Germline CDR1 is GTSNPN and CDR2 is SVGIG (reference sequence). With V trimmed by 3 bases and J by 5 bases, 9 bases remained unmatched. The CDR3 loop spans 14 amino acids. CDR3 region: CAWRFDREVYGYTF. The CDR3 coding sequence is TGTGCCTGGAGGTTTGACAGGGAGGTTTATGGCTACACCTTC.

This clone appeared a few times. CDR3 amino acids: CSVERLAGEYEQYF. CDR3 bases: TGCAGCGTTGAACGGCTAGCGGGAGAATACGAGCAGTACTTC. This chain links TRBV29-1 with TRBJ2-7; TRBD2 matches at 10 bases. With V trimmed by 2 bases and J by 4 bases, 5 bases remained unmatched. The germline V gene has CDR1 SQVTM and CDR2 ANQGSEA. This CDR3 spans 14 amino acids.

This clone was recorded a few times. The gene calls are TRBV23-1 and TRBJ2-3; TRBD1 might be the D (6 bases). TRBV23-1 is reported as an ORF; its role is uncertain. V was trimmed by 7 bases and J by 2 bases, leaving 13 bases between them. This CDR3 has 14 amino acids. The CDR3 is CASMRRTATDTQYF. The CDR3 DNA follows: TGCGCCAGCATGAGGAGGACAGCCACAGATACGCAGTATTTT.

Here the CDR3 reads CAWSNSGQAYEQYF. As DNA, the CDR3 is TGTGCCTGGAGCAATTCGGGACAGGCCTACGAGCAGTACTTC. The chain recombines TRBV30 with TRBJ2-5, with 8 bases lining up with TRBD1. Judging by the DNA end, TRBJ2-7 fits better; the J call may be wrong. This CDR3 spans 14 amino acids. Germline CDR1 is GTSNPN and CDR2 is SVGIG (reference sequence).